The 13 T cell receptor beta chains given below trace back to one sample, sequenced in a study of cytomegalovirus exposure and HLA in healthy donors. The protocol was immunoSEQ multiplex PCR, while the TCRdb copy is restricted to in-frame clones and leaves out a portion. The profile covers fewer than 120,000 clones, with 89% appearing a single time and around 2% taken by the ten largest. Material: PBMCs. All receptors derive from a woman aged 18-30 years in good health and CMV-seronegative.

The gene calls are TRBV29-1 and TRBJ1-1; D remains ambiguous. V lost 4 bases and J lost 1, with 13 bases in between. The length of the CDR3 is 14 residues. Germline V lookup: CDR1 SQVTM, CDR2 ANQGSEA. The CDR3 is CSVAYVARNTEAFF. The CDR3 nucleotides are TGCAGCGTTGCTTATGTGGCTAGGAACACTGAAGCTTTCTTT.

The CDR3 coding sequence is TGTGCCTGGAGCCAACAGGGGGCAGTAGGTCTTGGGGCCAACGTCCTGACTTTC. Translating gives CAWSQQGAVGLGANVLTF. The chain has TRBV30 and TRBJ2-6; TRBD1 matches at 9 bases. CDR1 and CDR2 from the germline V gene are GTSNPN and SVGIG (reference sequence). The CDR3 sequence is 18 residues long. V was pared by 3 bases and J by 3 bases, with 12 bases of the junction left unmatched.

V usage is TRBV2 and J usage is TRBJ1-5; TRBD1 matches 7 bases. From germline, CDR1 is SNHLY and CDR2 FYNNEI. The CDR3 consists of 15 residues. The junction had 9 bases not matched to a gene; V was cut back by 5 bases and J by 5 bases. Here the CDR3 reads CASSREQGGYQPQHF. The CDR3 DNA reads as TGTGCCAGCAGTAGGGAGCAGGGGGGCTATCAGCCCCAGCATTTT.

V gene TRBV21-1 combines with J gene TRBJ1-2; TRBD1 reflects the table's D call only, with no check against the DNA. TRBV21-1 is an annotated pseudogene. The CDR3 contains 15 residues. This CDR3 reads CASSKDRGPNYGYTF. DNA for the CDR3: TGTGCCAGCAGCAAAGACAGGGGGCCGAACTATGGCTACACCTTC.

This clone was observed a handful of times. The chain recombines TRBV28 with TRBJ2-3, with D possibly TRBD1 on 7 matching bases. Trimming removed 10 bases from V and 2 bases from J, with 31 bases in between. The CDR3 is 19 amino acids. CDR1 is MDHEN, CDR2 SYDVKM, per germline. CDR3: CAIQGGAGSDRGVTDTQYF. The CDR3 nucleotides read TGTGCCATCCAGGGGGGCGCAGGGTCGGACCGCGGGGTCACAGATACGCAGTATTTT.

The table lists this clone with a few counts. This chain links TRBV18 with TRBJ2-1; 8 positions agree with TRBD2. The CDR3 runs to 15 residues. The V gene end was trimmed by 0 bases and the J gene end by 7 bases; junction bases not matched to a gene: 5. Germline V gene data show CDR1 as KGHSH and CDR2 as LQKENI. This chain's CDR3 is CASSPPVRGGNEQFF. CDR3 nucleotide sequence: TGTGCCAGCTCACCACCTGTCCGGGGGGGGAATGAGCAGTTCTTC.

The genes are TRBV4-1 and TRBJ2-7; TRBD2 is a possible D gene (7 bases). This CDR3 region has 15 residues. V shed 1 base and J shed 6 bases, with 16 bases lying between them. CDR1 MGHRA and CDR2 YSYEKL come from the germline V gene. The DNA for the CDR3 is TGCGCCAGCAGCCAAGGGGAGGGGGGAAGGGGCGAGCAGTACTTC. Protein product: CASSQGEGGRGEQYF.

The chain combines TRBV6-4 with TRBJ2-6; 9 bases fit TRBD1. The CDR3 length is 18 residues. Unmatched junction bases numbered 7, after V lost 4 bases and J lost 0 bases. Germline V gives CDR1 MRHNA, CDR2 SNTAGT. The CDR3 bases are TGTGCCAGCAGTGCCTGGGGACAGGGCGACTCTGGGGCCAACGTCCTGACTTTC. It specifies CASSAWGQGDSGANVLTF.

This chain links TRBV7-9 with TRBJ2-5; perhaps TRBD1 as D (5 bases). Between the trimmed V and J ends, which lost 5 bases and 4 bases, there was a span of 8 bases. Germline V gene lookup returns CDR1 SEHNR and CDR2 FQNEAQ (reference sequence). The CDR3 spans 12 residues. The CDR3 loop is CASSPQGETQYF. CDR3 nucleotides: TGTGCCAGCAGCCCCCAGGGAGAGACCCAGTACTTC. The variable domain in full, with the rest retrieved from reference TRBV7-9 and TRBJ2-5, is DTGVSQNPRHKITKRGQNVTFRCDPISEHNRLYWYRQTLGQGPEFLTYFQNEAQLEKSRLLSDRFSAERPKGSFSTLEIQRTEQGDSAMYLCASSPQGETQYFGPGTRLLVL.

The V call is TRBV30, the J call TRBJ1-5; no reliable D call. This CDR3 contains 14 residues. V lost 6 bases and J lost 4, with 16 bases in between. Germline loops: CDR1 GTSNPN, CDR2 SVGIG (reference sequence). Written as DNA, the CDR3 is TGTGCCTGTTCCGGTCGTAGAGGAAATCAGCCCCAGCATTTT. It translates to CACSGRRGNQPQHF.

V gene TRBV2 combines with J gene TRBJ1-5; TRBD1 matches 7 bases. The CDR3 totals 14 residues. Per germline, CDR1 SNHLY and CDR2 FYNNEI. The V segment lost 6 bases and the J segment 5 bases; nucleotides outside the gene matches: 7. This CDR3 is CASSPDTGDQPQHF. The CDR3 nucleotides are TGTGCCAGCAGCCCTGATACAGGGGATCAGCCCCAGCATTTT. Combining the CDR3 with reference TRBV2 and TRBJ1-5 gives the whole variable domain EPEVTQTPSHQVTQMGQEVILRCVPISNHLYFYWYRQILGQKVEFLVSFYNNEISEKSEIFDDQFSVERPDGSNFTLKIRSTKLEDSAMYFCASSPDTGDQPQHFGDGTRLSIL.

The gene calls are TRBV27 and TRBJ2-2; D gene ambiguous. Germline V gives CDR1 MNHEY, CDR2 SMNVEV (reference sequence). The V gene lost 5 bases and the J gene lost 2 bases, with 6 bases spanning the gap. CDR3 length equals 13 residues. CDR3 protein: CASSETNTGELFF. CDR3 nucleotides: TGTGCCAGCAGTGAAACTAACACCGGGGAGCTGTTTTTT.

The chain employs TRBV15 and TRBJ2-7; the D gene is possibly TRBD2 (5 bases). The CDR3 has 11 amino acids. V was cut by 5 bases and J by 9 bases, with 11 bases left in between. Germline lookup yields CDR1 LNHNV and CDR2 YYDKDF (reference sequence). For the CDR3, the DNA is TGTGCCACCAGCGGCCCCGGAGGGCAGTACTTC. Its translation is CATSGPGGQYF. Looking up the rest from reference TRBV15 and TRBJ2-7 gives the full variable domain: DAMVIQNPRYQVTQFGKPVTLSCSQTLNHNVMYWYQQKSSQAPKLLFHYYDKDFNNEADTPDNFQSRRPNTSFCFLDIRSPGLGDTAMYLCATSGPGGQYFGPGTRLTVT.